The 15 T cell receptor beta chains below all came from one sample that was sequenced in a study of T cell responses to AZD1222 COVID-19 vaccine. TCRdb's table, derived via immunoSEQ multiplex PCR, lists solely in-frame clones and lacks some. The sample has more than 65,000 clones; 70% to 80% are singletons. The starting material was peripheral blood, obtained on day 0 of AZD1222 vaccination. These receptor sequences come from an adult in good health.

The CDR3 DNA is TGTGCCAGCAATGTGAGGGGGGAAACAGATACGCAGTATTTT. Translating it yields CASNVRGETDTQYF. This chain connects TRBV7-2 to TRBJ2-3, with D perhaps TRBD1 or TRBD2 (6 bases each). The CDR3 covers 14 residues. V was clipped by 7 bases and J by 3 bases, with 14 bases between them. CDR1 is SGHTA, CDR2 FQGNSA, per germline. Using reference TRBV7-2 and TRBJ2-3 for the parts outside the CDR3, the full variable domain is GAGVSQSPSNKVTEKGKDVELRCDPISGHTALYWYRQSLGQGLEFLIYFQGNSAPDKSGLPSDRFSAERTGGSVSTLTIQRTQQEDSAVYLCASNVRGETDTQYFGPGTRLTVL.

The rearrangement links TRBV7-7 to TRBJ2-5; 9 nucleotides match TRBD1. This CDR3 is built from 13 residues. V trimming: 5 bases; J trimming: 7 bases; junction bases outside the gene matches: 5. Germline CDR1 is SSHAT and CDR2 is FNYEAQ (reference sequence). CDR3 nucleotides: TGTGCCAGCAGCATACAGGGGGCTGGGACCCAGTACTTC. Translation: CASSIQGAGTQYF.

CDR3 sequence (DNA): TGCGCCAGCAGCTTGTCTGGGCTGGATGGAAACACCATATATTTT. Its translation is CASSLSGLDGNTIYF. The chain has TRBV5-1 and TRBJ1-3; no clear D gene. Germline CDR1 and CDR2: SGHRS and YFSETQ. CDR3 length: 15 residues. Trimming took off 1 base at V and 3 bases at J, with 11 bases between the two ends.

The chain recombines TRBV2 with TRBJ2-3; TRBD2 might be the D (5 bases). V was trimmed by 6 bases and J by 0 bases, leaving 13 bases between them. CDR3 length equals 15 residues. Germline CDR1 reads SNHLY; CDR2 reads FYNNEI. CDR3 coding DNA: TGTGCCAGCAGGAAGCGGATTCCTAGCACAGATACGCAGTATTTT. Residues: CASRKRIPSTDTQYF.

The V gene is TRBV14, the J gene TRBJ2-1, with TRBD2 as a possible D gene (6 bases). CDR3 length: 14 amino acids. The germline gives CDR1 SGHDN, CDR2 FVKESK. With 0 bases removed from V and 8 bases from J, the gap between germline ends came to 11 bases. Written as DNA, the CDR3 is TGTGCCAGCAGCCAAGATCTGGGAGGTTATGAGCAGTTCTTC. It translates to CASSQDLGGYEQFF.

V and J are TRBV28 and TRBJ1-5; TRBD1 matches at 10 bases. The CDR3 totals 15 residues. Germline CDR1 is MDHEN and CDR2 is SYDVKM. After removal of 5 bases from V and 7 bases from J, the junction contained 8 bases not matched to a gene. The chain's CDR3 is CASSVETGGAQPQHF. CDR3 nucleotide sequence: TGTGCCAGCAGTGTCGAGACAGGGGGCGCCCAGCCCCAGCATTTT.

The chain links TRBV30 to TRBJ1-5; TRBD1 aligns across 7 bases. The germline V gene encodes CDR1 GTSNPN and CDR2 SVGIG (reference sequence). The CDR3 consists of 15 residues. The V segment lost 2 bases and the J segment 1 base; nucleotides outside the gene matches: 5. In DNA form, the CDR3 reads TGTGCCTGGAGTACAGGGGTCGTGAGCAATCAGCCCCAGCATTTT. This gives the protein CAWSTGVVSNQPQHF.

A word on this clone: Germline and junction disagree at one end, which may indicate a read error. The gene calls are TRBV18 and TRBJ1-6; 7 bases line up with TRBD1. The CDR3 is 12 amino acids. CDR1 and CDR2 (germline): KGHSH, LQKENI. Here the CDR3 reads CASSLDREAFRF. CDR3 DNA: TGTGCCAGCTCCCTCGACAGGGAGGCGTTTCGCTTT.

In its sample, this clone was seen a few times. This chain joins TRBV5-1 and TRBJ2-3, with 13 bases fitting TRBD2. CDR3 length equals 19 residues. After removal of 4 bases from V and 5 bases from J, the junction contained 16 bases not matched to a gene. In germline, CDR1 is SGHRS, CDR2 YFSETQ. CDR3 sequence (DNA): TGCGCCAGCAGCAGGACAGGGAGACTAGCGGGAGGAGGGGAAGATACGCAGTATTTT. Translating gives CASSRTGRLAGGGEDTQYF.

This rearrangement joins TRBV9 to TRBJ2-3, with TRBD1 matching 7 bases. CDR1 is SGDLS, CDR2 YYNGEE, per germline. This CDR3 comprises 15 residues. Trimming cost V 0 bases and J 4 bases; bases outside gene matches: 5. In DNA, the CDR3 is TGTGCCAGCAGCGTAGACGCCAGGGGGTCAGATACGCAGTATTTT. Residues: CASSVDARGSDTQYF.

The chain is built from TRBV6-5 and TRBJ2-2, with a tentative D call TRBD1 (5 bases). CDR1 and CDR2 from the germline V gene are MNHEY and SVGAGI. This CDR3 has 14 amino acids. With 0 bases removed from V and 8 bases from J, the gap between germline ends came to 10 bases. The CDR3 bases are TGTGCCAGCAGTTACTCGAAAGGGGCTGGGGAGCTGTTTTTT. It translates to CASSYSKGAGELFF.

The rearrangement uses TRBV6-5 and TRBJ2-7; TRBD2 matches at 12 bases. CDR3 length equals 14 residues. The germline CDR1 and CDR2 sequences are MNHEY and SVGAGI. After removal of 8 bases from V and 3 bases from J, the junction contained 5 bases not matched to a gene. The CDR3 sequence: CASGRLAGVYEQYF. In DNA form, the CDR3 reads TGTGCCAGCGGCCGACTAGCGGGAGTCTACGAGCAGTACTTC.

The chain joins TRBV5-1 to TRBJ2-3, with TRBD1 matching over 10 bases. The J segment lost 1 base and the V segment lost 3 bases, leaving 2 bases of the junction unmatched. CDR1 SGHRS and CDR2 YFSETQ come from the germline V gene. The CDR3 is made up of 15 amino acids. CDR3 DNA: TGCGCCAGCAGCTGGACAGGGGGAGGCACAGATACGCAGTATTTT. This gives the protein CASSWTGGGTDTQYF.

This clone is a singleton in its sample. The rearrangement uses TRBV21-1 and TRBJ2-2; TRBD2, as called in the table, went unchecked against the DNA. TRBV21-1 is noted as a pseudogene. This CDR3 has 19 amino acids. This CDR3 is CASSITNSGSIQEAGELFF. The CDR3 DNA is TGTGCCAGCAGTATTACTAATAGCGGGAGTATCCAGGAAGCCGGGGAGCTGTTTTTT.

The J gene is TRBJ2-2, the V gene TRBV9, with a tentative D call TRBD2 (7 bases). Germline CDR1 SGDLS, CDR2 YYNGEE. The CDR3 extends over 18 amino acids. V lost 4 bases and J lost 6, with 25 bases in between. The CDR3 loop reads CASSRSGSGGGRPGELFF. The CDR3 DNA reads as TGTGCCAGCAGCCGTAGCGGATCCGGGGGCGGGAGACCCGGGGAGCTGTTTTTT.